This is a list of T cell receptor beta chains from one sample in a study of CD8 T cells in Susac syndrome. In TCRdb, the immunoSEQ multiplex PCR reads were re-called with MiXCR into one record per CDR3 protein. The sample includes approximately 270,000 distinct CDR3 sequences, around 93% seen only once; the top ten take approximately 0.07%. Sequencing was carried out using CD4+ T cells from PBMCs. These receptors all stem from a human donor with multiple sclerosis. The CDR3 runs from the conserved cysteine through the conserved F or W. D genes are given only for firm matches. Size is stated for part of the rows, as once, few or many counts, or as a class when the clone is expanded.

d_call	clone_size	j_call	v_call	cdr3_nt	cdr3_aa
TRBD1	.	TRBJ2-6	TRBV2	TGTGCCAGCAGTGTGGACAGGGTGGGATTTATTGCTGGGGCCAACGTCCTGACTTTC	CASSVDRVGFIAGANVLTF
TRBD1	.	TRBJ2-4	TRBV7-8	TGTGCCAGCAGCCCGGGGACAGAGGCCAAAAACATTCAGTACTTC	CASSPGTEAKNIQYF
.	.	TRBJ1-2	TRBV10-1	TGCGCCAGCAGTGACCGGACATCGTATGGCTACACCTTC	CASSDRTSYGYTF
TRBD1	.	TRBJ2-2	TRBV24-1	TGTGCCACCAGTTTACAGGGGTTCACCGGGGAGCTGTTTTTT	CATSLQGFTGELFF
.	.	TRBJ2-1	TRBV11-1	TGTGCCAGCAGCTTAGGGGATCCAGGGACAAATGAGCAGTTCTTC	CASSLGDPGTNEQFF
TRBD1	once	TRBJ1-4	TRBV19	TGTGCCAGTAGTACCCTCCCGGGACAGGGCACTAATGAAAAACTGTTTTTT	CASSTLPGQGTNEKLFF
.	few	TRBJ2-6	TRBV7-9	TGTGCCAGCAGCTTAGGAGGGTCCTCTGGGGCCAACGTCCTGACTTTC	CASSLGGSSGANVLTF
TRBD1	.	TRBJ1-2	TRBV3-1	TGTGCCAGCAGCCAAGATAAAGACAGGGGGGGCTACACCTTC	CASSQDKDRGGYTF
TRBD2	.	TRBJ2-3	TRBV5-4	TGTGCCAGCAGCTTGGAGCCCGGGGGGGGAGTGAGCACAGATACGCAGTATTTT	CASSLEPGGGVSTDTQYF
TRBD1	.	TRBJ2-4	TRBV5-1	TGCGCCAGCAGCTGGGACAGGTTGGGGGACATTCAGTACTTC	CASSWDRLGDIQYF
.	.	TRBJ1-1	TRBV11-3	TGTGCCAGCAGCAAACTAAGGGGAGGGGGCACTGAAGCTTTCTTT	CASSKLRGGGTEAFF
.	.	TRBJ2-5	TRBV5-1	TGCGCCAGCAGCTTTAGCGCTAATCAAGAGACCCAGTACTTC	CASSFSANQETQYF
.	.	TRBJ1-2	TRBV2	TGTGCCAGCAGCCAACAGGGAGGAGGGGATGGCTACACCTTC	CASSQQGGGDGYTF
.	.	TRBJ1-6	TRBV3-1	TGTGCCAGCAGCCGCATGGGGGGTTCCTATAATTCACCCCTCCACTTT	CASSRMGGSYNSPLHF
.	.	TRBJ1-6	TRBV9	TGTGCCAGCAGCGGCAACCCGGGGCCTACATCACCCCTCCACTTT	CASSGNPGPTSPLHF
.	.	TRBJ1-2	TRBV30	TGTGCCTGGAATGGCTACACCTTC	CAWNGYTF
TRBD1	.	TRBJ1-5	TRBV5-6	TGTGCCAGCAGCTTGGGACAGGGGAATGGCAATCAGCCCCAGCATTTT	CASSLGQGNGNQPQHF
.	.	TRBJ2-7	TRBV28	TGTGCCAGCAGCGGACCGGGCCTGGTCAAGCAGTACTTC	CASSGPGLVKQYF
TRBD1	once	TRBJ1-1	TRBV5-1	TGCGCCAGCAGCCGCCAACCTGGGACAGGACAGAAGAACACTGAAGCTTTCTTT	CASSRQPGTGQKNTEAFF
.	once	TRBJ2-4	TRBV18	TGTGCCAGCTCACCTTATGACAGTTTACTAAACATTCAGTACTTC	CASSPYDSLLNIQYF
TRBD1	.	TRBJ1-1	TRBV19	TGTGCCAGTAGCCGAAAGCCCCCCTGGACAGGGGGGATAACTGAAGCTTTCTTT	CASSRKPPWTGGITEAFF
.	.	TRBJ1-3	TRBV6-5	TGTGCCAGCAGCCGAGACAGCACTGGAAACACCATATATTTT	CASSRDSTGNTIYF
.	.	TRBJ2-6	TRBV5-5	TGTGCCAGCAGCTTGGTAGGAGGGTCTGGGGCCAACGTCCTGACTTTC	CASSLVGGSGANVLTF
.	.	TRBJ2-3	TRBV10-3	TGTGCCATCAGAGACGGGGGCACAGATACGCAGTATTTT	CAIRDGGTDTQYF
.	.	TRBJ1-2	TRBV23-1	TGCGCCAGCAGTCAAAATCCGGGAGCTGGCTACACCTTC	CASSQNPGAGYTF
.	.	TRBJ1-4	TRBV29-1	TGCAGCGTTGTGAGACAGTTCGGTGAAAAACTGTTTTTT	CSVVRQFGEKLFF
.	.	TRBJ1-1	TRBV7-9	TGTGCCAGCCTCAGGGGCGCGGGGAACACTGAAGCTTTCTTT	CASLRGAGNTEAFF
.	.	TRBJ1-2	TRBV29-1	TGCAGCGTTTCAGGTGGGAACTATGGCTACACCTTC	CSVSGGNYGYTF
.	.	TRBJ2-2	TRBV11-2	TGTGCCAGCCGCAAGTCCCTTAGGGGAAACACCGGGGAGCTGTTTTTT	CASRKSLRGNTGELFF
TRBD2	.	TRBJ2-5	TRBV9	TGTGCCAGCAGCGTCCTAGCGGGGGTCCAAGAGACCCAGTACTTC	CASSVLAGVQETQYF
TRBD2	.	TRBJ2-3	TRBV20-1	TGCAGTGCTAGAGATGGCTTGACTAGCGGGGGGCACACAGATACGCAGTATTTT	CSARDGLTSGGHTDTQYF
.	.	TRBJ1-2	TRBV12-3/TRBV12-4	TGTGCCAGCAGTTTGGTACCTGGGGGCTACACCTTC	CASSLVPGGYTF
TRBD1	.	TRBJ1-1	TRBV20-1	TGCAGTGCTAAAGGACAGGGGAAGACTGAAGCTTTCTTT	CSAKGQGKTEAFF
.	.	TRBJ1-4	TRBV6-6	TGTGCCAGCAGGGAGTCGCAACTGTTTTTT	CASRESQLFF
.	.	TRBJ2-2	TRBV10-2	TGCGCCAGCAGTGAGTCGTTGCCTGGGCTAGTCGAAACGGGGGAGCTGTTTTTT	CASSESLPGLVETGELFF